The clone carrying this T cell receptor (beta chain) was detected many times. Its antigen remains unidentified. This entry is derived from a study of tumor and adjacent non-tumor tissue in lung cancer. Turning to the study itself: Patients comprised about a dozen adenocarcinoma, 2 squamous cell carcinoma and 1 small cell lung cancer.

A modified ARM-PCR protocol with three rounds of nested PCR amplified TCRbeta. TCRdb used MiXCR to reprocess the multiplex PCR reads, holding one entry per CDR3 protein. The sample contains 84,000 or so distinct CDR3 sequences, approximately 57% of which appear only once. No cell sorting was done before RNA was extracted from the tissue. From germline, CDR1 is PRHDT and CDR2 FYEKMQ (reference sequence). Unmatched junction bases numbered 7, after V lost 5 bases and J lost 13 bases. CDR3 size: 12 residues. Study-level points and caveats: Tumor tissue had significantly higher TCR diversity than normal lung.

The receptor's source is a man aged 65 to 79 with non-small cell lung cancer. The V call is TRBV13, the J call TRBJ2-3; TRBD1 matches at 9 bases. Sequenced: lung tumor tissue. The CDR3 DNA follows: TGTGCCAGCAGCGTAAGCGACAGGGGGGAGTATTTT. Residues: CASSVSDRGEYF.